A single T cell receptor beta chain is shown here with its context. These data come from a study of blood T cell repertoires in COVID-19. Using immunoSEQ multiplex PCR, the repertoire was profiled, and TCRdb retains in-frame clones only, with some absent. Among about 530,000 clones, roughly nine tenths were seen once, and the ten largest hold roughly 7.4%. Germline values: CDR1 SNHLY, CDR2 FYNNEI. The CDR3 spans 11 residues. The V and J ends lost 10 bases and 4 bases respectively, with 10 bases between them. This sequence originates from a woman between 45 and 60 years old with COVID-19, enrolled during active disease. This rearrangement joins TRBV2 to TRBJ1-1; D is ambiguous. The sample consisted of peripheral blood. This chain's CDR3 is CATLVGTEAFF. As DNA, the CDR3 is TGTGCCACCCTAGTTGGCACTGAAGCTTTCTTT.